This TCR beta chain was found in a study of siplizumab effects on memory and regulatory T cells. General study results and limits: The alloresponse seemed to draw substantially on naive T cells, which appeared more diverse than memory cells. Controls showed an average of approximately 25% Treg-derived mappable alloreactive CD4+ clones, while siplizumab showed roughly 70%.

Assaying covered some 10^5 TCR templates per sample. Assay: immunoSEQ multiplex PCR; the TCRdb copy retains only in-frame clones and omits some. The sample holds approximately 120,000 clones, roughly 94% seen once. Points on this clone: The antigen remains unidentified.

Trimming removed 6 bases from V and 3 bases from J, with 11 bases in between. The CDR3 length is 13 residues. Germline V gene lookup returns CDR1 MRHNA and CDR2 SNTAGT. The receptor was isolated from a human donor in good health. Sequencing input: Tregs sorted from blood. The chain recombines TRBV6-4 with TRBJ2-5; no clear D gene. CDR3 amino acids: CASSLWAEETQYF. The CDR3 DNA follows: TGTGCCAGCAGCCTTTGGGCGGAAGAGACCCAGTACTTC.